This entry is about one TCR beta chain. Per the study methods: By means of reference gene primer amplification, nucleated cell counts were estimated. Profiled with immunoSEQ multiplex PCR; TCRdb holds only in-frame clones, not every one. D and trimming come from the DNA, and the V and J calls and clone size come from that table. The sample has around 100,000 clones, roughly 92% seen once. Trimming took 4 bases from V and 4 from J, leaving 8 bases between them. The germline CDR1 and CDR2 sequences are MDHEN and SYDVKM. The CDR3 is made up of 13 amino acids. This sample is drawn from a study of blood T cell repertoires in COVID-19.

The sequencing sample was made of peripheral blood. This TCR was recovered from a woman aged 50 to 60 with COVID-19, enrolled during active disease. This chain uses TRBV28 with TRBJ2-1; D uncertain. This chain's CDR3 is CASSSRLYNEQFF. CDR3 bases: TGTGCCAGCAGTTCCCGACTGTACAATGAGCAGTTCTTC. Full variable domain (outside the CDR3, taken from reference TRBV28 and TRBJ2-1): DVKVTQSSRYLVKRTGEKVFLECVQDMDHENMFWYRQDPGLGLRLIYFSYDVKMKEKGDIPEGYSVSREKKERFSLILESASTNQTSMYLCASSSRLYNEQFFGPGTRLTVL.